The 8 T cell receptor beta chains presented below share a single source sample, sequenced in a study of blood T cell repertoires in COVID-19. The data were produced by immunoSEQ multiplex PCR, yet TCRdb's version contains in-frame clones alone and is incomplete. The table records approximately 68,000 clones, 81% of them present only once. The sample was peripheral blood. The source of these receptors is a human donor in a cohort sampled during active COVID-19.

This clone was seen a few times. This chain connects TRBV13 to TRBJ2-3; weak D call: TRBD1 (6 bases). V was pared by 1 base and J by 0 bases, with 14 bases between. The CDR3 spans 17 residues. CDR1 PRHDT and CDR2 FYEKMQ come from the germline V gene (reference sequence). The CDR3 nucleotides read TGTGCCAGCAGCTTAGCAGTCGGGGACACAAGCACAGATACGCAGTATTTT. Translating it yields CASSLAVGDTSTDTQYF.

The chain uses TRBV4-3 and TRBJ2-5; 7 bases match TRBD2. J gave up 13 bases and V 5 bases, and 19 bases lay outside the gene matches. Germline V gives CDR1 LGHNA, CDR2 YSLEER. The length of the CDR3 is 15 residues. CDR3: CASSATIGGRADLYF. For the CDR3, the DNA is TGCGCCAGCAGCGCCACGATAGGAGGGAGGGCCGATCTGTACTTC.

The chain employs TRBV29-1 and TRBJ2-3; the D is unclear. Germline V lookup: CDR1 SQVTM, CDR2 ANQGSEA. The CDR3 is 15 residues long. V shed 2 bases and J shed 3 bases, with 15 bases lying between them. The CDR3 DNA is TGCAGCGTTGAAATGAGGTCCCGTCGGACAGATACGCAGTATTTT. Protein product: CSVEMRSRRTDTQYF.

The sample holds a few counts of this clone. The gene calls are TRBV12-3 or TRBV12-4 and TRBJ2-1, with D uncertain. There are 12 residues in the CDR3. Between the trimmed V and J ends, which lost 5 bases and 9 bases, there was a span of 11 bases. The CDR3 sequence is CASSQRRGEQFF. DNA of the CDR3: TGTGCCAGCAGTCAAAGACGCGGTGAGCAGTTCTTC.

CDR3 in DNA: TGTGCCAGCAGCGACCAGACTAGCGGGAGCGTTCACTCCTACAATGAGCAGTTCTTC. This codes for CASSDQTSGSVHSYNEQFF. The J gene is TRBJ2-1, the V gene TRBV9; the match to TRBD2 covers 12 bases. Germline assignment: CDR1 SGDLS and CDR2 YYNGEE. CDR3 size: 19 residues. Germline trimming cut 3 bases from V and 0 bases from J; bases unmatched to any gene: 10.

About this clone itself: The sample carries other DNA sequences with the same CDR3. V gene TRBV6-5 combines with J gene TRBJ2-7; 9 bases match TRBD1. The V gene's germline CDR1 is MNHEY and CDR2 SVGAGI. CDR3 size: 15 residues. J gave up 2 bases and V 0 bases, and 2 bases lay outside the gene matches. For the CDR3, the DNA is TGTGCCAGCAGTTACTCGACAGGGGGACCCTACGAGCAGTACTTC. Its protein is CASSYSTGGPYEQYF.

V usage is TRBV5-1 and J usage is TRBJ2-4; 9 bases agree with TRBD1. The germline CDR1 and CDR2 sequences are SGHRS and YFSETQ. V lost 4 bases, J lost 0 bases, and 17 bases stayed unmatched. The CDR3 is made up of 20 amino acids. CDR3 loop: CASSPYSVLDRGVAKNIQYF. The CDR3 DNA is TGCGCCAGCAGCCCCTATAGCGTCCTTGACAGGGGGGTAGCCAAAAACATTCAGTACTTC.

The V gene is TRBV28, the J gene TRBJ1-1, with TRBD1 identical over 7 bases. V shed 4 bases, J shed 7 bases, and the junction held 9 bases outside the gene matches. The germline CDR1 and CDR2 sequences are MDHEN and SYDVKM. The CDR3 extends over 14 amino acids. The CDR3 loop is CASSSDRHTHEAFF. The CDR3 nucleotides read TGTGCCAGCAGTTCGGACAGGCACACCCATGAAGCTTTCTTT.